This T cell receptor beta chain emerged from a study of blood T cell repertoires in COVID-19. Study-level background: Resolution of symptoms, clearance, or two negative PCRs was present in recovered Cohort 3 donors. The United States, Italy and Spain supplied acute and convalescent COVID-19 samples. T cells, B-cell-depleted T cells, or PBMCs supplied cDNA or gDNA.

Original processing methods: Amplifying reference gene primers gave estimates of nucleated cell counts. The protocol was immunoSEQ multiplex PCR, while the TCRdb copy is restricted to in-frame clones and leaves out a portion. That table is the source of V, J and clone size, and D and trimming were worked out from the DNA. The sample lists under 150,000 clones; around 82% were seen once. The sample taken for sequencing was PBMCs or T cells enriched from blood (not recorded which). The receptor was isolated from a man over 45 in a cohort exposed to, infected with or recovered from COVID-19 (not recorded which).

The CDR3: CAWSIGVGQPQHF. The CDR3 coding sequence is TGTGCCTGGAGCATTGGAGTCGGTCAGCCCCAGCATTTT. The chain is built from TRBV30 and TRBJ1-5; D not resolved. Germline V gene lookup returns CDR1 GTSNPN and CDR2 SVGIG (reference sequence). The V end lost 3 bases, the J end lost 6 bases, and 12 bases lay between the germline ends. There are 13 residues in the CDR3. Supplemented by reference TRBV30 and TRBJ1-5, the full variable domain reads SQTIHQWPATLVQPVGSPLSLECTVEGTSNPNLYWYRQAAGRGLQLLFYSVGIGQISSEVPQNLSASRPQDRQFILSSKKLLLSDSGFYLCAWSIGVGQPQHFGDGTRLSIL.